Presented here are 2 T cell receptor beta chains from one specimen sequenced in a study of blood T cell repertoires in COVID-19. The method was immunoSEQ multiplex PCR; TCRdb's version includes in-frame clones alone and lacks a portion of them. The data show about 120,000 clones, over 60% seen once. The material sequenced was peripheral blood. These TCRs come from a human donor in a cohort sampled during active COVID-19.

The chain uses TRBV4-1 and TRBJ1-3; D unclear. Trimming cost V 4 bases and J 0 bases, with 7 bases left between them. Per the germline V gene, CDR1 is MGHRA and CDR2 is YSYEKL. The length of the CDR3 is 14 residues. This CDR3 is CASSRVVSGNTIYF. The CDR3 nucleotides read TGCGCCAGCAGCCGAGTGGTCTCTGGAAACACCATATATTTT.

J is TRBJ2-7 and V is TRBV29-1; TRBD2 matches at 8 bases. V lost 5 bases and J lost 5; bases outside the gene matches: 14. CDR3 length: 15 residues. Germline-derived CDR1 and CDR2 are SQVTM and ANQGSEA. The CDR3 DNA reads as TGCAGCGTTACTACACCGGGACTAGAGTACGACGAGCAGTACTTC. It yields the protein CSVTTPGLEYDEQYF.